This passage covers 26 T cell receptor beta chains from one sample sequenced in a study of post-analysis software for immune sequencing data (dated by TCRdb to the mid-2010s). The library came from PCR. Sequencing was performed on an Illumina HiSeq 2500. To reduce PCR and sequencing biases, unique molecular identifiers were built into the TCR beta cDNA libraries. Using fastp at Q25 and MiXCR, TCRdb reprocessed the public reads and kept productive beta chains. Rows matching on CDR3 protein sequence are summarized as one entry with the most common DNA and genes. This sample has fewer than 550,000 distinct CDR3 sequences in its table, and less than 40% of those were observed once. Clones ranked in the top ten supply less than 6% of the sample. Antigens of these TCRs are unknown. Results the study describes overall, beyond this receptor: Patients showed significantly higher frequencies than controls for roughly five TRBV segments, among them TRBV5-6, TRBV5-1 and TRBV20-1.

Sequenced material: blood. These receptor sequences come from a girl aged 2-17 years with multiple sclerosis.

The DNA of the CDR3 is TGTGCCAGCAGCTTAGCGCTGGGGGGAGGCAATGAGCAGTTCTTC. This encodes CASSLALGGGNEQFF. The V gene is TRBV7-2, the J gene TRBJ2-1; tentatively, D is TRBD2 (6 bases). This CDR3 is 15 amino acids long. Germline CDR1 is SGHTA and CDR2 is FQGNSA. Trimming took 0 bases from V and 6 from J, leaving 12 bases between them.

The V call is TRBV5-1, the J call TRBJ2-3; D is unresolved. Germline V lookup: CDR1 SGHRS, CDR2 YFSETQ. V was trimmed by 3 bases and J by 5 bases, leaving 13 bases between them. The CDR3 spans 14 residues. CDR3 protein: CASSSLGVEDTQYF. The CDR3 nucleotides read TGCGCCAGCAGCTCTCTGGGTGTTGAAGATACGCAGTATTTT.

In this sample, this clonotype turned up a few times. The chain is built from TRBV6-2 or TRBV6-3 and TRBJ2-5, with D perhaps assigned TRBD1 or TRBD2 (5 bases each). The assigned J gene may be wrong: the sequence end matches TRBJ2-7 better. Germline values: CDR1 MNHEY, CDR2 SVGEGT. The CDR3 extends over 15 amino acids. The CDR3 loop reads CASRARRDPTYEQYF. The CDR3 DNA follows: TGTGCCAGCAGAGCTCGCAGGGACCCTACATACGAGCAGTACTTC.

This clonotype was counted a few times. This chain links TRBV12-3 or TRBV12-4 with TRBJ2-3; tentatively, D is TRBD1 (6 bases). Trimming stripped 3 bases from V and 2 bases from J, with 15 bases between. The CDR3 has 16 amino acids. The CDR3 region is CASSFLRQASTDTQYF. Written as DNA, the CDR3 is TGTGCCAGCAGTTTCTTGCGACAGGCATCCACAGATACGCAGTATTTT.

Only a few counts were recorded for this clonotype. This sequence joins TRBV29-1 and TRBJ2-2; 14 bases are a match to TRBD2. CDR3 length: 17 amino acids. CDR1 is SQVTM, CDR2 ANQGSEA, per germline. J lost 1 base, V lost 6 bases, and 7 bases had no gene match. The CDR3: CSVPATSGGVNTGELFF. The CDR3 region has the DNA TGCAGCGTCCCAGCGACTAGCGGGGGGGTGAACACCGGGGAGCTGTTTTTT.

With respect to this clonotype: A much larger clone is a single base away; this may be a read error. The chain uses TRBV29-1 and TRBJ2-1; unclear D gene. The germline V gene has CDR1 SQVTM and CDR2 ANQGSEA. The CDR3 extends over 11 amino acids. The CDR3 DNA sequence: TGCAGCGTCGACTCGGGCAATGGGCAGTTCTTC. This sequence encodes CSVDSGNGQFF.

The sample holds a few counts of this clonotype. Mismatch with germline at one junction end may stem from a read error. This CDR3 reads CPVVDSGAKGNTEAFF. The CDR3 DNA is TGCCCAGTAGTAGACTCAGGGGCTAAGGGGAACACTGAAGCTTTCTTT. The gene calls are TRBV9 and TRBJ1-1; D is possibly TRBD1 (6 bases). CDR3 length equals 16 residues. Germline values: CDR1 SGDLS, CDR2 YYNGEE.

J is TRBJ1-2 and V is TRBV6-5; 8 nucleotides agree with TRBD1. Per germline, CDR1 MNHEY and CDR2 SVGAGI. The J segment lost 7 bases and the V segment lost 5 bases, leaving 3 bases of the junction unmatched. This CDR3 region has 12 residues. The CDR3 loop reads CASSGTGLGYTF. CDR3 bases: TGTGCCAGCAGTGGGACAGGTCTTGGCTACACCTTC.

The table lists this clonotype with a few counts. This sequence joins TRBV7-8 and TRBJ2-7, with D unresolved. CDR3 length: 14 amino acids. V gave up 2 bases and J gave up 2 bases, with 10 bases separating them. CDR1 is SGHVS and CDR2 is FQNEAQ in the germline V gene. DNA for the CDR3: TGTGCCAGCAGCTTAAATCTCCAAACCTACGAGCAGTACTTC. It specifies CASSLNLQTYEQYF.

This clonotype showed up many times. V is TRBV6-5 and J is TRBJ2-5, with 10 nucleotides matching TRBD2. With 2 bases clipped from V and 7 bases from J, the junction kept 4 bases outside the gene matches. The germline V gene encodes CDR1 MNHEY and CDR2 SVGAGI. This CDR3 comprises 14 residues. Here the CDR3 DNA reads TGTGCCAGCAGTTACGGGACTAGCGTGGGGACCCAGTACTTC. It specifies CASSYGTSVGTQYF.

This clonotype was picked up many times. The chain has TRBV29-1 and TRBJ2-7; 8 nucleotides line up with TRBD2. The CDR3 is 11 residues long. J was trimmed by 5 bases and V by 7 bases; bases with no gene match: 4. Germline CDR1 is SQVTM and CDR2 is ANQGSEA. The CDR3 bases are TGCAGCGCCCGGGGGGGTGACGAGCAGTACTTC. This sequence encodes CSARGGDEQYF.

This clonotype has a handful of counts. The chain recombines TRBV18 with TRBJ2-1; no definite D call. The V end was cut by 2 bases, the J end by 5 bases, with 13 bases between. Germline V CDR1 and CDR2: KGHSH, LQKENI. The CDR3 sequence is 15 residues long. This CDR3 is CASSPEVIPDNEQFF. CDR3 sequence (DNA): TGTGCCAGCTCACCAGAGGTCATTCCCGACAATGAGCAGTTCTTC.

In this sample, this clonotype turned up a few times. The rearrangement joins TRBV6-5 to TRBJ2-5; no clear D gene. V was shortened by 6 bases and J by 3 bases, with 8 bases between the two germline ends. This CDR3 is built from 12 residues. The germline CDR1 and CDR2 sequences are MNHEY and SVGAGI. CDR3 loop: CASRRNEETQYF. The CDR3 DNA is TGTGCCAGCAGGAGAAACGAAGAGACCCAGTACTTC.

The rearrangement links TRBV5-1 to TRBJ2-7, with 9 nucleotides matching TRBD1. This CDR3 comprises 14 residues. Germline assignment: CDR1 SGHRS and CDR2 YFSETQ. With V trimmed by 7 bases and J by 3 bases, 8 bases remained unmatched. The CDR3 bases are TGCGCCAGCGCTTTACAGGGGGCAGTCTACGAGCAGTACTTC. The encoded protein is CASALQGAVYEQYF.

The chain uses TRBV18 and TRBJ2-5; D is ambiguous. CDR3 length equals 11 residues. V gave up 8 bases and J gave up 5 bases, with 9 bases separating them. Germline-derived CDR1 and CDR2 are KGHSH and LQKENI. CDR3 sequence reads: CASPQEETQYF. The CDR3 DNA is TGTGCCAGCCCCCAAGAGGAGACCCAGTACTTC. The full variable domain, completed using reference TRBV18 and TRBJ2-5, is NAGVMQNPRHLVRRRGQEARLRCSPMKGHSHVYWYRQLPEEGLKFMVYLQKENIIDESGMPKERFSAEFPKEGPSILRIQQVVRGDSAAYFCASPQEETQYFGPGTRLLVL.

The chain carries TRBV6-1 and TRBJ2-7; D might be TRBD2 (6 bases). The CDR3 is 16 amino acids. Germline V gene lookup returns CDR1 MNHNS and CDR2 SASEGT. The ends were cut back, 1 base at V and 4 bases at J, with 17 bases in the middle. CDR3 sequence reads: CASSEGMSGGGYEQYF. The CDR3 coding sequence is TGTGCCAGCAGTGAAGGAATGTCCGGGGGTGGGTACGAGCAGTACTTC.

The chain is built from TRBV7-2 and TRBJ2-5; D gene uncertain. Germline-derived CDR1 and CDR2 are SGHTA and FQGNSA. The CDR3 sequence is 16 residues long. Trimming took 7 bases from V and 2 from J, leaving 20 bases between them. The CDR3 is CASNMGHRPVQETQYF. The CDR3 bases are TGTGCCAGCAACATGGGTCATCGCCCTGTTCAAGAGACCCAGTACTTC.

This clonotype showed up just a few times. The chain employs TRBV7-2 and TRBJ2-1; D is possibly TRBD1 or TRBD2 (5 bases each). Germline V CDR1 and CDR2: SGHTA, FQGNSA. Trimming left V 5 bases short and J 9 bases short, with 11 bases between. CDR3 length: 12 amino acids. The chain's CDR3 is CASSRRDLEQFF. In DNA, the CDR3 is TGTGCCAGCAGCCGCCGGGACCTTGAGCAGTTCTTC. Filled out from reference TRBV7-2 and TRBJ2-1, the complete variable domain reads GAGVSQSPSNKVTEKGKDVELRCDPISGHTALYWYRQSLGQGLEFLIYFQGNSAPDKSGLPSDRFSAERTGGSVSTLTIQRTQQEDSAVYLCASSRRDLEQFFGPGTRLTVL.

The chain recombines TRBV20-1 with TRBJ2-3; 9 positions match TRBD2. Germline-derived CDR1 and CDR2 are DFQATT and SNEGSKA (reference sequence). The CDR3 is 18 residues long. V was pared by 1 base and J by 3 bases, with 14 bases of the junction left unmatched. CDR3: CSARGEVAGVRGTDTQYF. Here the CDR3 DNA reads TGCAGTGCTAGAGGGGAGGTAGCGGGGGTACGTGGAACAGATACGCAGTATTTT.

The V gene is TRBV11-2, the J gene TRBJ2-6; 12 bases are a match to TRBD1. The CDR3 has 17 residues. Germline V gene sequence: CDR1 SGHAT, CDR2 FQNNGV. V lost 5 bases and J lost 4; bases outside the gene matches: 6. The CDR3 reads CASSRGTGGGGANVLTF. CDR3 nucleotide sequence: TGTGCCAGCAGCCGTGGGACAGGGGGCGGAGGGGCCAACGTCCTGACTTTC.

This chain links TRBV29-1 with TRBJ2-1; TRBD2 matches 8 bases. V lost 7 bases, J lost 3 bases, and 8 bases stayed unmatched. Germline CDR1 and CDR2: SQVTM and ANQGSEA. This CDR3 contains 14 residues. This CDR3 reads CSAFSGNIYNEQFF. CDR3 sequence (DNA): TGCAGCGCTTTTAGCGGGAACATCTACAATGAGCAGTTCTTC.

This chain connects TRBV10-3 to TRBJ1-5, with TRBD1 matching over 8 bases. The germline V gene encodes CDR1 ENHRY and CDR2 SYGVKD. Trimming cost V 5 bases and J 2 bases; bases outside gene matches: 5. This CDR3 comprises 15 residues. This CDR3 is CAISPSGQGNQPQHF. DNA for the CDR3: TGTGCCATCAGTCCATCGGGACAGGGCAATCAGCCCCAGCATTTT.

The J gene is TRBJ2-3, the V gene TRBV14; 9 bases line up with TRBD2. The germline CDR1 and CDR2 sequences are SGHDN and FVKESK. V dropped 0 bases and J dropped 6; count of bases not matched to a gene: 10. The length of the CDR3 is 17 residues. CDR3 in DNA: TGTGCCAGCAGCCAAGATGGAGCGGGGGGACCTTGGGATACGCAGTATTTT. It specifies CASSQDGAGGPWDTQYF.

This clonotype has only a few counts. The CDR3 spells CSACSAQNSYNEQFF. CDR3 sequence (DNA): TGCAGCGCCTGTTCCGCCCAAAACTCCTACAATGAGCAGTTCTTC. The rearrangement uses TRBV29-1 and TRBJ2-1; unclear D gene. The ends were cut back, 7 bases at V and 0 bases at J, with 16 bases in the middle. CDR3 length equals 15 residues. Germline CDR1 reads SQVTM; CDR2 reads ANQGSEA.

Only a few counts were recorded for this clonotype. The V gene is TRBV29-1, the J gene TRBJ2-3; D perhaps matches TRBD1 (6 bases). Trimming took off 4 bases at V and 2 bases at J, with 16 bases between the two ends. Germline CDR1 SQVTM, CDR2 ANQGSEA. The length of the CDR3 is 15 residues. CDR3 DNA: TGCAGCGTTGCATCGAGAGGGGGAAACACAGATACGCAGTATTTT. It is translated as CSVASRGGNTDTQYF.

The table lists this clonotype with a few counts. This chain joins TRBV14 and TRBJ2-1; D is uncertain. This CDR3 region has 16 residues. The V and J ends lost 2 bases and 0 bases respectively, with 11 bases between them. Germline values: CDR1 SGHDN, CDR2 FVKESK. Here the CDR3 DNA reads TGTGCCAGCAGCCAATGGAATACTCTCTCCTACAATGAGCAGTTCTTC. Residues: CASSQWNTLSYNEQFF.